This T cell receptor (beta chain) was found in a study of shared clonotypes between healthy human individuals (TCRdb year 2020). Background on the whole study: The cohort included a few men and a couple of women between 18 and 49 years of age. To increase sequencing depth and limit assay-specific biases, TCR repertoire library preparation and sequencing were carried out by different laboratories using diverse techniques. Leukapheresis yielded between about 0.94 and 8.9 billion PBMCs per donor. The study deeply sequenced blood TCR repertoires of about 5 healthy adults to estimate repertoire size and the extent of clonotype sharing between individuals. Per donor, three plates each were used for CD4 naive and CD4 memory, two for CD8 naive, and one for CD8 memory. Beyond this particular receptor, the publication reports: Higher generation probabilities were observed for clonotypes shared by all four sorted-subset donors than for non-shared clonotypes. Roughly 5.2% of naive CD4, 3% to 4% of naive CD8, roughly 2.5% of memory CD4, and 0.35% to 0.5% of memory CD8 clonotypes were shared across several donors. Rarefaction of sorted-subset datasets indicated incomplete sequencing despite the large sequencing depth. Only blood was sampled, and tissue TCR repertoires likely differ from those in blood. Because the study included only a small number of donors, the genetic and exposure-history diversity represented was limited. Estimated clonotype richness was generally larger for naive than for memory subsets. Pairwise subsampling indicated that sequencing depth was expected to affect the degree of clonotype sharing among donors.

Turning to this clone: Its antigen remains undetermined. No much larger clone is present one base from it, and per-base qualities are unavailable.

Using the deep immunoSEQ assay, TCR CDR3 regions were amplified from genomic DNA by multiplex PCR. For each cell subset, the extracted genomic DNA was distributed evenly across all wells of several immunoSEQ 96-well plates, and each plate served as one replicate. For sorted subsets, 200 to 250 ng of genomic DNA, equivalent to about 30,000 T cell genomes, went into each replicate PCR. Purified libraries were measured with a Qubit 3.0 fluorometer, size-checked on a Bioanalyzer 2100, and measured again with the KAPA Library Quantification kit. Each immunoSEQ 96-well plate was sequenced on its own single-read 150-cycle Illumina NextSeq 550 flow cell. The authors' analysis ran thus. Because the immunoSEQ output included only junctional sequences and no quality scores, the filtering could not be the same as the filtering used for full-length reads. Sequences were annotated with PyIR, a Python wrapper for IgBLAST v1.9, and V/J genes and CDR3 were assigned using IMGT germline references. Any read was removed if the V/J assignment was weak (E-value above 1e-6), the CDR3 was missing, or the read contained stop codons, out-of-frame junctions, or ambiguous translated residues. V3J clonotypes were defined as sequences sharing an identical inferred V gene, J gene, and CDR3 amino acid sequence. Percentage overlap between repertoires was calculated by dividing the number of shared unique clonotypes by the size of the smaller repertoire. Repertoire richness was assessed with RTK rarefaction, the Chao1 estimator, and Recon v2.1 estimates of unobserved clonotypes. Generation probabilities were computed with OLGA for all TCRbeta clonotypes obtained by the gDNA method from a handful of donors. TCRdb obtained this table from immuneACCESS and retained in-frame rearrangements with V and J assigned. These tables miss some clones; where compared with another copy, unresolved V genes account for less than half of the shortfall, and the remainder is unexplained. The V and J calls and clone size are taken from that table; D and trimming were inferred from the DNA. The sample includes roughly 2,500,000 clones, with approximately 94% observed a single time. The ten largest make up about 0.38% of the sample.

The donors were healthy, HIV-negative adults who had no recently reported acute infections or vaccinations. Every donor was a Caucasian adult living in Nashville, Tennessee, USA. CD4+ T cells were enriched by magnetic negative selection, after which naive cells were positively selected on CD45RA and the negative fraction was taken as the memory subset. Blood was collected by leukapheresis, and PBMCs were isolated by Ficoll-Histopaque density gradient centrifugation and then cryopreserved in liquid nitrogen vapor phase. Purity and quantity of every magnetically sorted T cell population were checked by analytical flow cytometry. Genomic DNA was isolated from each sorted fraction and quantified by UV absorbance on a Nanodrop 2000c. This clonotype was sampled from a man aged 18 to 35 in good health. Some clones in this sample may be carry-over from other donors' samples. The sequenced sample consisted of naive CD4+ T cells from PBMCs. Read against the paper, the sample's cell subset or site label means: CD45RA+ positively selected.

The nucleotide sequence is given as TGTGCCAGCAGCTCCCGAGGGGGGTTTAACTATGGCTACACCTTC. This translates into CASSSRGGFNYGYTF. The chain couples TRBV5-6 to TRBJ1-2; TRBD1 could be the D gene, as 6 bases match. Trimming costs V 3 bases and J 1 base, and their ends lie 13 bases apart. CDR1 and CDR2 (SGHDT, YYEEEE) derive from the germline V gene. The CDR3, from cysteine to phenylalanine, totals 15 residues. Kept here is only the CDR3 DNA, which spans 45 bases and is read in frame from base 1.